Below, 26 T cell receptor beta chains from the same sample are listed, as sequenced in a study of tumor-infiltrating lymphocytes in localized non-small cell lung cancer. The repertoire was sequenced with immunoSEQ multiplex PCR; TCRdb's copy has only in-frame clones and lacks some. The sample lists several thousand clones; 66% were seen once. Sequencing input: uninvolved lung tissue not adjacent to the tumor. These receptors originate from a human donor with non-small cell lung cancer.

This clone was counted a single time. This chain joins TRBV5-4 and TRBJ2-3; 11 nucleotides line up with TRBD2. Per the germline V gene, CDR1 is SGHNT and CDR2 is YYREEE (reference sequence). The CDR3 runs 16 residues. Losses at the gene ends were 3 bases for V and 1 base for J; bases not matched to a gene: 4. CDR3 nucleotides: TGTGCCAGCAGCTCTTCGGGACTAGCGGGCACAGATACGCAGTATTTT. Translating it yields CASSSSGLAGTDTQYF. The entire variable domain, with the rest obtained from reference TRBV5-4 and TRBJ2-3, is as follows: ETGVTQSPTHLIKTRGQQVTLRCSSQSGHNTVSWYQQALGQGPQFIFQYYREEENGRGNFPPRFSGLQFPNYSSELNVNALELDDSALYLCASSSSGLAGTDTQYFGPGTRLTVL.

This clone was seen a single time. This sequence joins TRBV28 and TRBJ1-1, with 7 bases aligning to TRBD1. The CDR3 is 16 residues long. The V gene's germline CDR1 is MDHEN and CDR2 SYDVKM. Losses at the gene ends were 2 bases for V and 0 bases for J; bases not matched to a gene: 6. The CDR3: CASSLTGVWMNTEAFF. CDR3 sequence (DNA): TGTGCCAGCAGTTTAACAGGGGTTTGGATGAACACTGAAGCTTTCTTT.

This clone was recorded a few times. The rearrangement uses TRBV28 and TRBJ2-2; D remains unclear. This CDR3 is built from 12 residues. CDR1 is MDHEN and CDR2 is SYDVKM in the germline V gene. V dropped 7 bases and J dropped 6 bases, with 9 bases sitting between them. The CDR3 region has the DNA TGTGCCAGCAAGACCCATGCCGGGGAGCTGTTTTTT. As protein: CASKTHAGELFF.

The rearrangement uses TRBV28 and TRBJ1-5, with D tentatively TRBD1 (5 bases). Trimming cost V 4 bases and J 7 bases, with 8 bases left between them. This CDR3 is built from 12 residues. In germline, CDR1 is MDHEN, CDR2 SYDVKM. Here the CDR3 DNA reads TGTGCCAGCAGTTCAGGGTCCCAGCCCCAGCATTTT. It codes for CASSSGSQPQHF.

In DNA, the CDR3 is TGTGCCAGCAGCTTAGGTCGCGGCTCCTACAATGAGCAGTTCTTC. Translating gives CASSLGRGSYNEQFF. The chain has TRBV7-2 and TRBJ2-1; D gene uncertain. V was clipped by 1 base and J by 0 bases, with 7 bases between them. There are 15 residues in the CDR3. CDR1 SGHTA and CDR2 FQGNSA come from the germline V gene.

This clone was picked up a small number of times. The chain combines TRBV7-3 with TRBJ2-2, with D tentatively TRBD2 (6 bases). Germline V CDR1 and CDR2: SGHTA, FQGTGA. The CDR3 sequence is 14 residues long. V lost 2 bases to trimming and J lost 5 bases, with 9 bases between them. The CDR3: CASSLGAGTGELFF. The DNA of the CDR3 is TGTGCCAGCAGCTTAGGGGCGGGGACCGGGGAGCTGTTTTTT.

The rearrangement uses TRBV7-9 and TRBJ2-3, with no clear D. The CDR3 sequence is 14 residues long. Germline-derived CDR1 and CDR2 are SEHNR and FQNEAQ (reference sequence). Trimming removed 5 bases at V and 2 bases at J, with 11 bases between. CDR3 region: CASSSPLYTDTQYF. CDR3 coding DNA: TGTGCCAGCAGCAGCCCCCTTTACACAGATACGCAGTATTTT.

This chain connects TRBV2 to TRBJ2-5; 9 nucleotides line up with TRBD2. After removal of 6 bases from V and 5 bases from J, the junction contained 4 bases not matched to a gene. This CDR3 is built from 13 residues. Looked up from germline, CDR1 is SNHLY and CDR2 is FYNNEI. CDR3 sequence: CASRTSGGETQYF. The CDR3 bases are TGTGCCAGCAGGACTAGCGGAGGGGAGACCCAGTACTTC.

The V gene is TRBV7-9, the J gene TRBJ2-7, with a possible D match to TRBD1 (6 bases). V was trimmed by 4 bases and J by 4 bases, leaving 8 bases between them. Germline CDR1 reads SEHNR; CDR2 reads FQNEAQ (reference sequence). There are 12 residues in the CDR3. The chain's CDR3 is CASSYQGYEQYF. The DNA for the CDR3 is TGTGCCAGCAGCTACCAGGGGTACGAGCAGTACTTC.

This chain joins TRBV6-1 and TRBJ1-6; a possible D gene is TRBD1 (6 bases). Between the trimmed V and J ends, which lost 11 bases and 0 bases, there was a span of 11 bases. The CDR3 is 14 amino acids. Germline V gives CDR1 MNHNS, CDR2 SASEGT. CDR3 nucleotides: TGTGCCGGCAAACAGGGCTCCTATAATTCACCCCTCCACTTT. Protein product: CAGKQGSYNSPLHF.

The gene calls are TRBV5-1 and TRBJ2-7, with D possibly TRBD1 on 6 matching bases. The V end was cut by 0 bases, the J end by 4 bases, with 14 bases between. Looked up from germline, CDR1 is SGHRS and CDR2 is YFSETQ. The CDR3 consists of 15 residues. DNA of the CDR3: TGCGCCAGCAGCTTGGCAGGGACATCTCCTTACGAGCAGTACTTC. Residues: CASSLAGTSPYEQYF.

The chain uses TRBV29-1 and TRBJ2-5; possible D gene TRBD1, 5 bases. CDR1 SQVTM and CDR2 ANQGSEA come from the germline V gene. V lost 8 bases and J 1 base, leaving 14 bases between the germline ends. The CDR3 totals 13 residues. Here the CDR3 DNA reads TGCAGCACCGTCCCAGGGTCCCAAGAGACCCAGTACTTC. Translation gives CSTVPGSQETQYF. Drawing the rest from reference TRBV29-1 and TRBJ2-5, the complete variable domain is SAVISQKPSRDICQRGTSLTIQCQVDSQVTMMFWYRQQPGQSLTLIATANQGSEATYESGFVIDKFPISRPNLTFSTLTVSNMSPEDSSIYLCSTVPGSQETQYFGPGTRLLVL.

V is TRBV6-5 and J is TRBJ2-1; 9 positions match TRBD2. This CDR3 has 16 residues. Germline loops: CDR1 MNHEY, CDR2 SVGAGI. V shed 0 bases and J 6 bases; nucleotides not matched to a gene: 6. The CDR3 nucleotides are TGTGCCAGCAGTTACTCCCTAGCGGGAAGGGCCAATGAGCAGTTCTTC. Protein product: CASSYSLAGRANEQFF.

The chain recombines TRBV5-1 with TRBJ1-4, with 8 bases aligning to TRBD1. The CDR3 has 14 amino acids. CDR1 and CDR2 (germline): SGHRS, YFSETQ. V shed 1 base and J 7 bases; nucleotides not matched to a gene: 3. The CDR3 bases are TGCGCCAGCAGCTTGACAGGGGGGAGTGAAAAACTGTTTTTT. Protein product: CASSLTGGSEKLFF.

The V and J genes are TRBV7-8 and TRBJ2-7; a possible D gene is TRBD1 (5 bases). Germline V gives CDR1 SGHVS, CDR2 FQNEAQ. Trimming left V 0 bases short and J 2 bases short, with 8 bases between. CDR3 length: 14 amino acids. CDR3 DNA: TGTGCCAGCAGCTTAGCGGCAGGGACCTACGAGCAGTACTTC. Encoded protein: CASSLAAGTYEQYF.

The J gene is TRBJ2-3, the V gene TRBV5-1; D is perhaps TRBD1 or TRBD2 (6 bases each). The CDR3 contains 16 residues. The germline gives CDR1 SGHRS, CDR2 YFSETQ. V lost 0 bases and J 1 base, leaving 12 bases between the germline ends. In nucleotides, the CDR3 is TGCGCCAGCAGCTTGGTATGGGGGGCACGCACAGATACGCAGTATTTT. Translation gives CASSLVWGARTDTQYF.

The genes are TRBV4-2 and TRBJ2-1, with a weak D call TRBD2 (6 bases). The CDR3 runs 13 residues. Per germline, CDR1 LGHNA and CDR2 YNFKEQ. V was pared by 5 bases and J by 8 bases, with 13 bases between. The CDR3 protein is CASSYGGSDEQFF. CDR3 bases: TGTGCCAGCAGCTATGGGGGGTCGGATGAGCAGTTCTTC.

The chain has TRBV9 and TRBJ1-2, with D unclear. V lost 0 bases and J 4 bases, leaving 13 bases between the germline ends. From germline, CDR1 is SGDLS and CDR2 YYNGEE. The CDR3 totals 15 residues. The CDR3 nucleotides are TGTGCCAGCAGCGTAGCCGGAAGGAGCTCCTATGGCTACACCTTC. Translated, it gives CASSVAGRSSYGYTF.

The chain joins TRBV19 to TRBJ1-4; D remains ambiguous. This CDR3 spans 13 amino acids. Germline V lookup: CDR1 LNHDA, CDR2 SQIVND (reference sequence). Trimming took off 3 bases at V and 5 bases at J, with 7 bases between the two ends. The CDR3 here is CASSIPRNEKLFF. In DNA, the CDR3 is TGTGCCAGTAGTATCCCCAGGAATGAAAAACTGTTTTTT.

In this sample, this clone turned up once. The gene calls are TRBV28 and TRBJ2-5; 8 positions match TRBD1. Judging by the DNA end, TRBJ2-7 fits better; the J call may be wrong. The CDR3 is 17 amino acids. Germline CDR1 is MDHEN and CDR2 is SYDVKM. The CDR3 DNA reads TGTGCCAGCAGTACATTACTCCGGGACAGGAGTTCCTACGAGCAGTACTTC. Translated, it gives CASSTLLRDRSSYEQYF.

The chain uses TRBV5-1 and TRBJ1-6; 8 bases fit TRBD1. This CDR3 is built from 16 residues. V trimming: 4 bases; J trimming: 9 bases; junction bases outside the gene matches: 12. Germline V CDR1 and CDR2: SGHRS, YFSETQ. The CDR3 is CASSIETGAVGSPLHF. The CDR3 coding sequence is TGCGCCAGCAGCATTGAGACAGGGGCGGTGGGTTCACCCCTCCACTTT.

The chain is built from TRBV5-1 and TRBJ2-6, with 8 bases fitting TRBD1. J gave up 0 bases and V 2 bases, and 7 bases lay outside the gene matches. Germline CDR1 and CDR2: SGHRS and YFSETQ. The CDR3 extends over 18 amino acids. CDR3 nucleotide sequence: TGCGCCAGCAGCTTCCGGACAGGGACCTACTCTGGGGCCAACGTCCTGACTTTC. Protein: CASSFRTGTYSGANVLTF.

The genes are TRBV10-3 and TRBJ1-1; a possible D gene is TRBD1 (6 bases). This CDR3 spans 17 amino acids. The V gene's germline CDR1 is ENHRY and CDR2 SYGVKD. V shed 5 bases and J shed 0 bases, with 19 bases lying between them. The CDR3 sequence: CAISPGPQGLMNTEAFF. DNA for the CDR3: TGTGCCATCAGTCCCGGGCCGCAGGGGCTGATGAACACTGAAGCTTTCTTT.

CDR3 nucleotide sequence: TGTGCCAGCAGTGACTCAGACAGGGACGGCTACACCTTC. Translating gives CASSDSDRDGYTF. The chain carries TRBV6-4 and TRBJ1-2, with 7 positions matching TRBD1. The junction had 3 bases not matched to a gene; V was cut back by 0 bases and J by 8 bases. Looked up from germline, CDR1 is MRHNA and CDR2 is SNTAGT. The CDR3 loop spans 13 amino acids.

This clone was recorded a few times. The CDR3 protein is CASSFGLGIDTQYF. The CDR3 region has the DNA TGTGCCAGCAGCTTTGGACTAGGGATAGATACGCAGTATTTT. The rearrangement joins TRBV11-2 to TRBJ2-3, with 7 bases fitting TRBD2. CDR3 length equals 14 residues. CDR1 and CDR2 from the germline V gene are SGHAT and FQNNGV. J lost 5 bases, V lost 3 bases, and 5 bases had no gene match. Complete variable domain (other parts from reference TRBV11-2 and TRBJ2-3): EAGVAQSPRYKIIEKRQSVAFWCNPISGHATLYWYQQILGQGPKLLIQFQNNGVVDDSQLPKDRFSAERLKGVDSTLKIQPAKLEDSAVYLCASSFGLGIDTQYFGPGTRLTVL.

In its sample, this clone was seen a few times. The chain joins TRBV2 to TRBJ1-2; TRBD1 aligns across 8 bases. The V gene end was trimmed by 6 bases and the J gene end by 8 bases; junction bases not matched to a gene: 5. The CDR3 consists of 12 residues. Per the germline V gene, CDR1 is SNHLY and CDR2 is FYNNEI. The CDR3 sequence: CASRGQVGGYTF. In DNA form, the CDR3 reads TGTGCCAGCAGGGGACAGGTGGGAGGCTACACCTTC.